This TCR beta chain was recorded in a study of T cells in Graves' hyperthyroidism and ophthalmopathy. The CDR3 consists of 13 residues. With 7 bases removed from V and 4 bases from J, the gap between germline ends came to 8 bases. Germline CDR1 MNHEY, CDR2 SVGEGT. TCR beta CDR3 region amplification was performed from RNA transcripts. The study used the HTBI primer set for a first-round RT-PCR of the TCR CDR3. TCRdb re-called the multiplex PCR reads through MiXCR, storing one row per CDR3 protein. The data show 300,000 to 400,000 distinct CDR3 sequences, around 14% seen once. This clonotype was counted many times.

The chain couples TRBV6-2 or TRBV6-3 to TRBJ2-6; D unresolved. The clonotype was recovered from a woman between 18 and 29 years old with Graves' hyperthyroidism. The source material was blood. The CDR3 DNA follows: TGTGCCAGCACCTTGTCAGGGGCCAACGTCCTGACTTTC. Translating gives CASTLSGANVLTF.